This T cell receptor beta chain is drawn from a study of shared clonotypes between healthy human individuals. For the study at large: A donor's plate count was three for CD4 naive and three for CD4 memory; CD8 naive had two and CD8 memory one. Study-wide findings and caveats: Clonotypes that were shared across four donors made up about 5.1% of naive CD4 clonotypes.

CD45RO-negative, CCR7-selected cells formed the naive CD8 fraction, which excluded terminally differentiated effector memory CD45RA+ cells. CDR1 is MGHRA and CDR2 is YSYEKL in the germline V gene. The CDR3 sequence is 15 residues long. With 1 base removed from V and 3 bases from J, the gap between germline ends came to 13 bases. The input for sorted-subset replicate PCRs was approximately 210 ng DNA, tens of thousands of T cell genomes. Libraries were prepared by immunoSEQ multiplex PCR; TCRdb keeps only in-frame clonotypes and omits some of them. The sample contains hundreds of thousands of clones, about 96% of which appear only once. This clone was observed once. Its antigen is unidentified.

Sequenced input: naive CD8+ T cells sorted from blood. The sequence was collected from a woman aged 25 to 39 in good health. This chain joins TRBV4-1 and TRBJ2-7; D gene uncertain. The CDR3 sequence is CASSQGDGVFYEQYF. The CDR3 DNA follows: TGCGCCAGCAGCCAAGGGGATGGGGTTTTCTACGAGCAGTACTTC.